This entry is about one TCR beta chain. The V segment lost 4 bases and the J segment 1 base; nucleotides outside the gene matches: 9. The germline CDR1 and CDR2 sequences are MGHRA and YSYEKL. The length of the CDR3 is 16 residues. This record comes from a study of shared clonotypes between healthy human individuals. Naive CD8 cells lacked CD45RO, underwent positive selection for CCR7 and left out terminally differentiated effector memory CD45RA+ cells. An assay was performed, and its level was deep. As originally analysed: Filtering differed, since immunoSEQ gave only junction sequences and no quality scores. Produced via immunoSEQ multiplex PCR; TCRdb's table is partial and in-frame only. The V and J calls and clone size are taken from that table; D and trimming were inferred from the DNA. The sample has millions of clones, approximately 94% seen once.

The chain combines TRBV4-1 with TRBJ2-7, with TRBD1 matching 8 bases. This TCR was sampled from a man between 18 and 35 years old in good health. Sequenced: naive CD8+ T cells sorted from blood. CDR3 protein: CASSPQGEGTSYEQYF. The CDR3 DNA reads TGCGCCAGCAGCCCACAGGGGGAAGGGACTTCCTACGAGCAGTACTTC.